This record looks at one T cell receptor (beta chain) sequence and its context. This entry is derived from a study of T cell responses to AZD1222 COVID-19 vaccine. Germline loops: CDR1 SGHRS, CDR2 YFSETQ. V was clipped by 4 bases and J by 1 base; unmatched bases: 12. This CDR3 comprises 19 residues. Libraries were prepared by immunoSEQ multiplex PCR; TCRdb keeps only in-frame clonotypes and omits some of them. The repertoire holds roughly 130,000 clones, about 92% seen once, with just over 3% in the top ten. J is TRBJ2-2 and V is TRBV5-1, with TRBD2 matching 11 bases. This sample comprised peripheral blood, obtained on day 0 of AZD1222 vaccination. The clonotype comes from an adult in good health. The DNA for the CDR3 is TGCGCCAGCAGCCACTATAGCGGGAGGGCACCCGGGAACACCGGGGAGCTGTTTTTT. It is translated as CASSHYSGRAPGNTGELFF. Complete variable domain (other parts from reference TRBV5-1 and TRBJ2-2): KAGVTQTPRYLIKTRGQQVTLSCSPISGHRSVSWYQQTPGQGLQFLFEYFSETQRNKGNFPGRFSGRQFSNSRSEMNVSTLELGDSALYLCASSHYSGRAPGNTGELFFGEGSRLTVL.